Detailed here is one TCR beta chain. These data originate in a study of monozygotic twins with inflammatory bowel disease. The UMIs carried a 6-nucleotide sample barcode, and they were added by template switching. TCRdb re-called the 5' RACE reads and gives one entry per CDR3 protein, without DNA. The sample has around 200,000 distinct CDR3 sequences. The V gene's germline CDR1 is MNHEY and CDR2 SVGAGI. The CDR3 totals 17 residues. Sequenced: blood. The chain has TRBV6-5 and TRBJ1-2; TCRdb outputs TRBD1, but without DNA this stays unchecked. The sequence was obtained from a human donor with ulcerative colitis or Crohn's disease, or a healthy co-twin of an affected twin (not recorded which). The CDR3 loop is CASSSDARIPKGYGYTF.